This TCR beta chain was recovered during a study of cytomegalovirus exposure and HLA in healthy donors. Study-wide context: An earlier analysis identified 120 million or so unique TCR beta sequences in about 179 million T cells. Study-wide results and limits: Indistinguishable V segments such as TRBV6-2 and TRBV6-3 were excluded. One variant, a missense change in DCLRE1C, was linked in a later analysis to TCR beta V- and J-gene trimming. Most TCR sequences were seen very rarely across donors, but some public TCRs occurred in many.

Amplification used 60 Vbeta primers and 13 Jbeta primers. Libraries were prepared by immunoSEQ multiplex PCR; TCRdb keeps only in-frame clonotypes and omits some of them. Found here are fewer than 85,000 clones, roughly 88% of them singletons; the top ten hold about 20%. In regard to this clone: What it recognizes is unknown.

Germline CDR1 MNHNS, CDR2 SASEGT. This CDR3 has 13 amino acids. V was trimmed by 2 bases and J by 5 bases, leaving 7 bases between them. The chain is built from TRBV6-1 and TRBJ1-5; D gene uncertain. The receptor comes from a man aged 65 to 85 in good health and CMV-seropositive. The specimen was PBMCs. The CDR3 bases are TGTGCCAGCAGTGAAAACCGGGATCAGCCCCAGCATTTT. Protein product: CASSENRDQPQHF.